This entry lists 15 T cell receptor beta chains sequenced from one sample in a study of T-cell reconstitution after alpha-beta-depleted transplantation in children. TCRbeta library preparation incorporated unique molecular identifiers. TCRdb redid the calling of the PCR reads with MiXCR, one entry per CDR3 protein. The table lists about 500,000 distinct CDR3 sequences, 10% to 12% of them singletons. The input for sequencing was PBMCs, mostly from graft donor cells, taken 180 days after TCRalphabeta/CD19-depleted stem cell transplant. These receptors came from a female patient aged 2-9 years who had a stem cell transplant for aplastic anemia, so the T cells may come from the graft donor.

DNA for the CDR3: TGTGCCTGGAGTGTACGTAGAGGGACTGGAAACACCATATATTTT. Translated: CAWSVRRGTGNTIYF. This sequence joins TRBV30 and TRBJ1-3; D remains unclear. The CDR3 totals 15 residues. Germline values: CDR1 GTSNPN, CDR2 SVGIG (reference sequence). V dropped 0 bases and J dropped 2 bases, with 11 bases sitting between them.

This sequence joins TRBV6-1 and TRBJ2-3; 15 positions match TRBD2. The length of the CDR3 is 14 residues. Germline lookup yields CDR1 MNHNS and CDR2 SASEGT. Losses at the gene ends were 10 bases for V and 8 bases for J; bases not matched to a gene: 7. CDR3 coding DNA: TGTGCCACCACGCCGGGACTAGCGGGAGGTACGCAGTATTTT. Its translation: CATTPGLAGGTQYF.

The J gene is TRBJ2-3, the V gene TRBV5-1; 7 nucleotides align to TRBD2. This CDR3 has 16 residues. Germline CDR1 reads SGHRS; CDR2 reads YFSETQ. V lost 3 bases and J lost 2; bases outside the gene matches: 9. In DNA form, the CDR3 reads TGCGCCAGCAGCTCCGACCGACGGGAGGACACAGATACGCAGTATTTT. This translates into CASSSDRREDTDTQYF.

This clonotype occurred a few times. This rearrangement joins TRBV24-1 to TRBJ1-5, with no clear D. Trimming left V 4 bases short and J 0 bases short, with 9 bases between. The V gene's germline CDR1 is KGHDR and CDR2 SFDVKD. The CDR3 is made up of 15 amino acids. The CDR3 DNA is TGTGCCACCAGTGAAGGTTTAAGTAGCAATCAGCCCCAGCATTTT. Residues: CATSEGLSSNQPQHF.

This clonotype was seen repeatedly, ten times or more. The genes are TRBV6-5 and TRBJ2-3; the D is unclear. Looked up from germline, CDR1 is MNHEY and CDR2 is SVGAGI. V was pared by 1 base and J by 6 bases, with 8 bases between. The CDR3 sequence is 13 residues long. The DNA for the CDR3 is TGTGCCAGCAGTTACTGGGGTAGGGATACGCAGTATTTT. Its protein product is CASSYWGRDTQYF.

V usage is TRBV19 and J usage is TRBJ2-1, with D unclear. V was cut by 5 bases and J by 7 bases, with 9 bases left in between. Germline V gives CDR1 LNHDA, CDR2 SQIVND (reference sequence). The CDR3 runs to 12 residues. For the CDR3, the DNA is TGTGCCAGTAGTGTTAAGAGGAATGAGCAGTTCTTC. It is translated as CASSVKRNEQFF.

This clonotype came up a few times. The rearrangement uses TRBV20-1 and TRBJ2-3; D not resolved. V was pared by 0 bases and J by 0 bases, with 4 bases between. The CDR3 has 13 residues. Germline values: CDR1 DFQATT, CDR2 SNEGSKA (reference sequence). The CDR3 protein is CSARDPSTDTQYF. The CDR3 DNA reads TGCAGTGCTAGAGATCCTAGCACAGATACGCAGTATTTT.

The chain is built from TRBV25-1 and TRBJ2-5, with 10 nucleotides matching TRBD1. The germline gives CDR1 MGHDK, CDR2 SYGVNS. The V gene end was trimmed by 8 bases and the J gene end by 4 bases; junction bases not matched to a gene: 7. This CDR3 is built from 14 residues. The CDR3 DNA reads as TGTGCCAGCGCGACAGGGGGCCTCGGAGAGACCCAGTACTTC. Encoded protein: CASATGGLGETQYF.

This rearrangement joins TRBV28 to TRBJ2-7; 7 bases match TRBD1. Per the germline V gene, CDR1 is MDHEN and CDR2 is SYDVKM. The CDR3 spans 14 residues. With V trimmed by 3 bases and J by 1 base, 3 bases remained unmatched. The CDR3 coding sequence is TGTGCCAGCAGTTTGACAGGGACATCCTACGAGCAGTACTTC. Residues: CASSLTGTSYEQYF.

This chain uses TRBV27 with TRBJ2-1, with D possibly being TRBD1 (6 bases). This CDR3 comprises 15 residues. V lost 5 bases and J 3 bases, leaving 14 bases between the germline ends. CDR1 and CDR2 from the germline V gene are MNHEY and SMNVEV (reference sequence). Written as DNA, the CDR3 is TGTGCCAGCAGTCCACAGGGATCTTACTACAATGAGCAGTTCTTC. As protein: CASSPQGSYYNEQFF.

This clonotype was observed at least ten times. This chain connects TRBV25-1 to TRBJ2-1, with D possibly being TRBD2 (5 bases). The germline V gene encodes CDR1 MGHDK and CDR2 SYGVNS. V lost 5 bases and J lost 5, with 16 bases in between. The CDR3 loop spans 15 amino acids. Here the CDR3 DNA reads TGTGCCAGCAGTCCAGATAGGGCGACTAACAATGAGCAGTTCTTC. Protein product: CASSPDRATNNEQFF.

This clonotype appeared a few times. The CDR3 bases are TGTGCCAGCAGCCACCGACAGGGATTGAGCTCCTACGAGCAGTACTTC. Translating it yields CASSHRQGLSSYEQYF. V gene TRBV7-9 combines with J gene TRBJ2-7; 7 positions match TRBD1. CDR1 SEHNR and CDR2 FQNEAQ come from the germline V gene (reference sequence). V lost 5 bases and J lost 0; bases outside the gene matches: 10. CDR3 size: 16 residues. Based on the CDR3 plus reference TRBV7-9 and TRBJ2-7, the full variable domain is DTGVSQNPRHKITKRGQNVTFRCDPISEHNRLYWYRQTLGQGPEFLTYFQNEAQLEKSRLLSDRFSAERPKGSFSTLEIQRTEQGDSAMYLCASSHRQGLSSYEQYFGPGTRLTVT.

This clonotype was found a few times. The chain uses TRBV6-2 or TRBV6-3 and TRBJ1-5; tentatively, D is TRBD1 (6 bases). The CDR3 covers 15 residues. V gave up 7 bases and J gave up 2 bases, with 15 bases separating them. Germline loops: CDR1 MNHEY, CDR2 SVGEGT. The DNA of the CDR3 is TGTGCCAGCACCATAGGGGGGTTAGGCAATCAGCCCCAGCATTTT. It codes for CASTIGGLGNQPQHF.

The chain couples TRBV15 to TRBJ2-5; tentatively, D is TRBD1 (6 bases). CDR3 length equals 14 residues. Trimming pared 0 bases from V and 3 bases from J, leaving 8 bases between. CDR1 is LNHNV, CDR2 YYDKDF, per germline (reference sequence). CDR3 amino acids: CATSRDYREETQYF. DNA for the CDR3: TGTGCCACCAGCAGAGATTACAGGGAAGAGACCCAGTACTTC.

The chain recombines TRBV25-1 with TRBJ1-6, with TRBD1 identical over 12 bases. V lost 2 bases and J lost 9; bases outside the gene matches: 8. The CDR3 runs to 17 residues. Germline-derived CDR1 and CDR2 are MGHDK and SYGVNS. The CDR3 is CASSEPRGQGAASPLHF. CDR3 nucleotide sequence: TGTGCCAGCAGTGAACCGCGGGGACAGGGGGCAGCTTCACCCCTCCACTTT.